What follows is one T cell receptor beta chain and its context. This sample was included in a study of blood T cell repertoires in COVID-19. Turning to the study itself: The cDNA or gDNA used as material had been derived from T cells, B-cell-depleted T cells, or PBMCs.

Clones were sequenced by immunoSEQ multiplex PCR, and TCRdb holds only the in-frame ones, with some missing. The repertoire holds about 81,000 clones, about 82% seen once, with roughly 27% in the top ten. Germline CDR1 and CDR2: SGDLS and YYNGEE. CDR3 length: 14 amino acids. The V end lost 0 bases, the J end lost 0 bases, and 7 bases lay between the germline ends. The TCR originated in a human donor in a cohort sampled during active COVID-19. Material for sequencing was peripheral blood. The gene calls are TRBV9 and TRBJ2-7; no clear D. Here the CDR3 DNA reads TGTGCCAGCAGCGTAGAATCCAGCTCCTACGAGCAGTACTTC. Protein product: CASSVESSSYEQYF.